This TCR beta chain was found in a study of cytomegalovirus exposure and HLA in healthy donors (dated by TCRdb to about 2017). Regarding the study in general: In an earlier analysis of 450 to 750 of the donors, 276 Gb of sequence data and 100 million or so unique TCR beta sequences from roughly 200 million T cells were reported. Donor age, sex, ethnicity and CMV serostatus were compiled together with the repertoire data. Among 300 to 500 genotyped donors of the cohort, an average of around 250,000 unique TCR beta nucleotide sequences was sequenced per donor, of which about 20% were non-productive. An early release covering roughly 640 HLA-typed donors comprised about 290 gigabases of sequencing data and tens of millions of unique TCR sequences. An earlier analysis of approximately 630 of the donors applied high-throughput TCR beta sequencing to assess whether each TCR beta V gene segment acted as functional or pseudogenic. Genome-wide SNP genotypes for about three fifths of the 666 donors were used in a later genetic analysis, which treated that subset as a discovery cohort. To predict cytomegalovirus infection status, the study combined high-throughput TCR immunosequencing, statistical association of individual TCRs with disease status, and machine learning. In addition to the first cohort of 666 subjects, a separate validation cohort of 130 or so different subjects was used. The study aimed to test whether cataloging public T cell receptors could reveal signatures of past pathogen exposure. All discovery cohort repertoires had been generated on a single sequencing platform. In the later analysis, no new phenotypic data were used to find candidate immune exposures; instead, reliance was placed on TCR beta sequences and their occurrence across donors. The T cell repertoires of several hundred subjects were profiled by immunosequencing and related to cytomegalovirus serostatus. Both class I and class II loci were covered by HLA typing, at four-digit resolution. A later analysis re-analyzed previously published TCR beta repertoires from about 730 donors and added high-resolution HLA genotyping to study TCR occurrence patterns. Typing coverage varied by locus: roughly 620-640 donors for A, B, C, DRB1 and DQB1; approximately 500 for DQA1; around 610 for DPA1; approximately 490 for DPB1. Several DR-DQ haplotypes were treated as single units for association and clustering because of strong linkage in the cohort. Of the roughly 430 genotyped donors, about 80% fell in the genetic ancestry cluster associated with self-reported Caucasian donors. The research as a whole found: In an earlier analysis of under 600 of the donors, most TCR beta V segments were observed in productive rearrangements about 90% or about 30% of the time, broadly matching IMGT annotations. A further reported finding was that TCR beta sequences accurately predicted the HLA-A and HLA-B alleles for most subjects in the first cohort. Some IMGT-functional V segments, including TRBV6-2 and TRBV6-3, could not be told apart with the 87-base-pair reads, so those segments were excluded. In a later analysis, several top co-occurrence clusters were reported to appear linked to parvovirus B19, influenza, CMV and Epstein-Barr virus. Over 15 rarely observed V segments, including chromosome 9 orphons, were excluded from the earlier analysis of about 600 of the donors because counts were too low. In a later analysis, 15,000 to 20,000 TCR beta sequences were associated with specific HLA alleles at a false discovery rate of 0.05. The authors suggested that the approach could potentially be extended to other disease states and immunological phenotypes. The classifier was reported to diagnose cytomegalovirus status with high specificity and sensitivity in both the original and validation cohorts. In a later analysis, HLA-associated TCR beta chains showed more clonal expansion and lower generation probabilities than non-associated chains that were equally common. In a later analysis, TCR association rates were found to vary across HLA loci, with the most associated TCRs seen for DRB1 alleles and the fewest for HLA-C alleles. In vitro tests confirmed that a few of the cytomegalovirus-associated TCR beta chains recognize cytomegalovirus antigens. A later analysis found that most CMV-associated TCR beta chains appeared HLA-restricted, with HLA associations seemingly driven largely by CMV exposure. Across donors, most TCR sequences were observed very rarely, whereas some public TCRs were present in many individuals. Because some donors lacked HLA typing at each locus, the association tests relied only on the typed subset. Linkage disequilibrium might explain the correlated functional status among segregating V segments, but an unknown experimental factor could not be ruled out. The only immune exposure information available for the cohort was CMV serostatus. A later genetic analysis reported fewer N-insertions in productive TCRs among donors in an Asian-associated ancestry cluster than the roughly 700-donor mean. Only TCR beta chains were sequenced in this cohort, and the absence of alpha or paired-chain data limited detectable features. In the study, about 150 TCR beta chains were listed as associated with cytomegalovirus. When HLA alleles, especially DR and DQ, strongly co-occurred, attributing TCR associations to individual alleles was difficult. A group of highly shared sequence variants was considered likely to be a technical artifact of the sequencing pipeline. Roughly uniform sequencing depth across donors was assumed in presence/absence analyses, although this assumption may not hold. V-gene and J-gene trimming of TCR beta chains was associated with a missense DCLRE1C variant in a later genetic analysis, and the association was replicated in an independent cohort.

In total, over 600 healthy bone marrow donors made up the cohort. At the time of sampling, every cohort member was nominally healthy, though immune exposures that went unrecorded were likely present. The donor tested CMV seronegative and was one of the 352 seronegative cohort members. A peripheral blood sample was collected from each donor, and TCR beta sequencing was performed on peripheral blood mononuclear cells. The Qiagen DNeasy Blood Extraction Kit was used to extract genomic DNA from the blood cell samples. From cysteine to phenylalanine, the CDR3 is 15 amino acids long. Left in the record is the CDR3 DNA by itself, 45 bases read in frame from the first base. V is shortened by 2 bases, J by 4 bases, and the region joining them spans 14 bases. Taken from the germline V gene (reference sequence), the CDR1 and CDR2 loops are LNHNV and YYDKDF. Details on this clone: It has no known antigen specificity. There are no base qualities to consult, and no much larger clone falls within one base.

Library preparation employed the immunoSEQ multiplex PCR assay. For the multiplex PCR, a mixture combining 60 forward primers for TCR Vbeta segments and 13 reverse primers for TCR Jbeta segments was used. The CDR3 region of rearranged TCR beta genes was amplified from genomic DNA with a multiplex PCR assay. The amplified TCR beta libraries were sequenced on the Illumina HiSeq System as 87-base-pair reads. The paper's data handling went like this. Across the roughly 700 repertoires, a later analysis counted around 80 million unique TCR beta chains, about 10 million of which were shared by at least two donors. A nearest-neighbor algorithm error-corrected the raw reads and collapsed the reads into unique sequences, merging closely related sequences to remove PCR and sequencing errors. CDR3 sequences were aligned to IMGT reference sequences to assign V, D and J gene segments. For a sequence to be retained, at least a six-nucleotide match to both a V gene segment and a J gene segment was required. A rearrangement was called productive if the CDR3 had no stop codons and remained in frame with V and J, and every other rearrangement was called non-productive. CDR3 was defined according to IMGT convention as the region running from the second conserved V-encoded cysteine to the conserved J-encoded phenylalanine. The earlier analysis of some 550 of the donors excluded any sequence lacking an unambiguous match to a single V gene segment. In an earlier analysis of approximately 590 of the donors, V segments were called functional above 56.7% productive rearrangements and were called segregating when the between-donor standard deviation exceeded 5%. To diagnose cytomegalovirus status from the catalog of TCR beta chain sequences, a statistical classification framework was built. In a later analysis, TCR nucleotide sequences were compared against IMGT/GENE-DB human TR gene sequences so that V and J genes could be assigned. Using the TCRdist pipeline, a later analysis assigned CDR3 sequences along with most-parsimonious VDJ recombination scenarios. In a later analysis, each TCR beta chain was defined by its CDR3 amino acid sequence together with its V-gene family, and reads lacking a unique V-gene family were excluded. As a way to deal with suspected cross-contamination and a sequencing artifact, a later analysis dropped roughly 600 nucleotide sequences that were highly shared and had low generation probability. A later analysis calculated a clonal expansion index for each public chain from normalized within-repertoire ranks of inferred template counts. Generation probabilities in a later analysis came from a VDJ recombination model fitted to out-of-frame rearrangements, and those results were checked against IGoR. In a later analysis, hypergeometric tests were used to score TCR-TCR, TCR-HLA and TCR-CMV co-occurrence, with a repertoire-size bias correction applied to TCR pairs. In a later analysis, false discovery rates were estimated by permuting HLA or CMV assignments 20 times. In a later analysis, co-occurring TCRs were grouped using DBSCAN, with TCRdist sequence similarity added in when clustering inside HLA-allele-positive subsets. For co-occurrence clustering, repertoires with fewer than 30,000 or more than 120,000 public chains were excluded, along with roughly 5 repertoires with anomalous nucleotide sharing. TCRdb holds this immuneACCESS table with in-frame rearrangements only. Some clones are missing; in checked studies, unresolved V genes explain under half, and the rest has no known cause. Clone size and the V and J calls come from that table; the DNA yielded D and trimming. The sample has roughly 150,000 clones on record, approximately 88% of them singletons. The top ten constitute 0.95% to 1.5% of the sample.

The receptor chain draws on TRBV15 and TRBJ2-5; the D gene is perhaps TRBD1, from 5 matching bases. This TCR came from a boy younger than 10 in good health and CMV-seronegative. Material for sequencing was PBMCs. The CDR3 region reads CATSRPSTDPETQYF. Read as DNA, the sequence is TGTGCCACCAGCAGACCATCGACAGACCCAGAGACCCAGTACTTC.